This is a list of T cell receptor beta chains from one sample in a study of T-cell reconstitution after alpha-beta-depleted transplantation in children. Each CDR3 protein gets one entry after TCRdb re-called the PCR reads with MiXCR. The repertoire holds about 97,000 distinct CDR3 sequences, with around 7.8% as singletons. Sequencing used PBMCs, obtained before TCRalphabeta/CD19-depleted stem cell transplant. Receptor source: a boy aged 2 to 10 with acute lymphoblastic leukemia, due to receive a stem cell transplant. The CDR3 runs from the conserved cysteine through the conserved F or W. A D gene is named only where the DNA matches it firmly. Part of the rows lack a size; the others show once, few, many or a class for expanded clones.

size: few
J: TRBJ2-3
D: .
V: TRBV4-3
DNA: TGCGCCAGCAGCCAACAGGACAGGGAGGGAGATACGCAGTATTTT
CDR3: CASSQQDREGDTQYF

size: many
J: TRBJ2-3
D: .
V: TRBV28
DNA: TGTGCCAGCAGTTCCCCCCGGAACGGCGCAGATACGCAGTATTTT
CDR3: CASSSPRNGADTQYF

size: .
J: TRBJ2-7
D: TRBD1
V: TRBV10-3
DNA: TGTGCCACCACTCAGGGGGCCTACGAGCAGTACTTC
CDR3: CATTQGAYEQYF

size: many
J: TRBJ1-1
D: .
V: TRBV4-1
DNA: TGCGCCAGCAGCCAAGATCGGAGCGAAGGTAACACTGAAGCTTTCTTT
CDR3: CASSQDRSEGNTEAFF

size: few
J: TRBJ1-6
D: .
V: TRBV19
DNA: TGTGCCAGTAGTATACAGGGAGATAATTCACCCCTCCACTTT
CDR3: CASSIQGDNSPLHF

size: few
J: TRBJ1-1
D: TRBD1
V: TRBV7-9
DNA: TGTGCCAGCAGCCCAACCGGGACAGGGATGAACACTGAAGCTTTCTTT
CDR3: CASSPTGTGMNTEAFF

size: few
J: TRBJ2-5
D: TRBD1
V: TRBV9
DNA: TGTGCCAGCAGCGTAGGCGGTGGGACAGGGGGGGGTGAGACCCAGTACTTC
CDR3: CASSVGGGTGGGETQYF

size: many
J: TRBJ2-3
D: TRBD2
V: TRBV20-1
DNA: TGCAGTGCCCCACCGGGACTAGCGGACACAGATACGCAGTATTTT
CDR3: CSAPPGLADTDTQYF

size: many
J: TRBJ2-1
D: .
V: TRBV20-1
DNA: TGCAGTGCTAGGACCCACAATGAGCAGTTCTTC
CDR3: CSARTHNEQFF

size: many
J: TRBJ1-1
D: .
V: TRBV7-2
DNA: TGTGCCAGCAGCCCAACAGCAGCGGGCACTGAAGCTTTCTTT
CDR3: CASSPTAAGTEAFF

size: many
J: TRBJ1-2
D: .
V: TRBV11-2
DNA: .
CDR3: CASSFGSGNYGYTF

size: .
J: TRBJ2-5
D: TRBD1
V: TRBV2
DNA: TGTGCCAGCAGGAAGGGACAGGAGGCATGGGAGACCCAGTACTTC
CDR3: CASRKGQEAWETQYF

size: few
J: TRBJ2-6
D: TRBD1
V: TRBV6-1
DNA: TGTGCCAGCAGTCGGGACAGGGGAACAAATCCTGGGGCCAACGTCCTGACTTTC
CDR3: CASSRDRGTNPGANVLTF

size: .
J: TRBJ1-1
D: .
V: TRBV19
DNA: TGTGCCAGTAGTATTACGGTGAACACTGAAGCTTTCTTT
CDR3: CASSITVNTEAFF

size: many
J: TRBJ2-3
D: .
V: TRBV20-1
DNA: TGCAGTGCTAGGGCGGAACCGATCACAGATACGCAGTATTTT
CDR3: CSARAEPITDTQYF

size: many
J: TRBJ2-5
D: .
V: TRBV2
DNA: TGTGCCAGCAAGAACAGCGGGGAGACCCAGTACTTC
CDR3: CASKNSGETQYF

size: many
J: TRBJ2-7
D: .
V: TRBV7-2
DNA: TGTGCCAGCAGCCCACTTCCAACAGCAACCTCCTACGAGCAGTACTTC
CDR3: CASSPLPTATSYEQYF

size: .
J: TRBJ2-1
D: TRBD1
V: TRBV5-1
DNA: TGCGCCAGCAATGAGGACAGGGAAATCGATGAGCAGTTCTTC
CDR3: CASNEDREIDEQFF

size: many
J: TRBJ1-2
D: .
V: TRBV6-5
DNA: TGTGCCAGCAGCACAACAGGAGGAGGTGGCTACACCTTC
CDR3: CASSTTGGGGYTF

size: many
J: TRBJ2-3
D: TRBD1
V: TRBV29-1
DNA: TGCAGCGTTAGGGGGCCAAACACAGATACGCAGTATTTT
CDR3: CSVRGPNTDTQYF

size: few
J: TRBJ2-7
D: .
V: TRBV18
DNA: TGTGCCAGCTCGCCTAGTCGCTACGAGCAGTACTTC
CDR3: CASSPSRYEQYF

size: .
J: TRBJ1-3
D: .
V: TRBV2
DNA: TGTGCCAGCAGTCTCCAGACCCCCGTCTCTGGAAACACCATATATTTT
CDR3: CASSLQTPVSGNTIYF

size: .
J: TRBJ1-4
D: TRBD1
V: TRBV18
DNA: TGTGCCAGCTTACGGACAGGGAACGACGAAAAACTGTTTTTT
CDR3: CASLRTGNDEKLFF